What follows are 26 T cell receptor beta chains derived from one specimen sequenced in a study of cytomegalovirus exposure and HLA in healthy donors. The PCR used 60 Vbeta and 13 Jbeta primers. Profiling relied on immunoSEQ multiplex PCR, and the TCRdb table lists in-frame clones only, not all of them. The sample gives 90,000 to 110,000 clones, around 80% of which show up once; approximately 2% is in the top ten. Material: PBMCs. These TCRs come from a man aged 30 to 45 in good health and CMV-seronegative.

CDR3 bases: TGTGCCTGGAGTAAGGACAGGGTGACTGGAAACACCATATATTTT. The encoded protein is CAWSKDRVTGNTIYF. The chain combines TRBV30 with TRBJ1-3; TRBD1 agrees at 8 bases. V lost 2 bases and J lost 2; bases outside the gene matches: 5. In germline, CDR1 is GTSNPN, CDR2 SVGIG (reference sequence). CDR3 length: 15 amino acids.

This clone was counted only a few times. V and J are TRBV4-2 and TRBJ2-2, with 9 nucleotides matching TRBD2. The CDR3 extends over 17 amino acids. J lost 5 bases, V lost 6 bases, and 13 bases had no gene match. CDR1 and CDR2 (germline): LGHNA, YNFKEQ. DNA of the CDR3: TGTGCCAGCAGTCATAACTTAGCGGGAGTAGGTACCGGGGAGCTGTTTTTT. The encoded protein is CASSHNLAGVGTGELFF.

On this clone itself: The junction differs from germline at one of its ends, possibly a read error. This sequence joins TRBV11-3 and TRBJ2-5, with a tentative D call TRBD1 (5 bases). The CDR3 totals 12 residues. Germline V gene lookup returns CDR1 SGHNT and CDR2 YENEEA. CDR3 DNA: TGTGCCAGCAGCACAGGACAAGGGACCCAGTACTTC. This encodes CASSTGQGTQYF.

The chain uses TRBV5-1 and TRBJ1-1; TRBD1 might be the D (6 bases). In germline, CDR1 is SGHRS, CDR2 YFSETQ. The CDR3 contains 13 residues. Trimming took 0 bases from V and 4 from J, leaving 7 bases between them. The CDR3 DNA follows: TGCGCCAGCAGCTTGGCACAGGGCACTGAAGCTTTCTTT. It translates to CASSLAQGTEAFF.

The table lists this clone with a few counts. The chain has TRBV6-1 and TRBJ1-1; D uncertain. The CDR3 extends over 11 amino acids. Looked up from germline, CDR1 is MNHNS and CDR2 is SASEGT. Trimming took 9 bases from V and 14 from J, leaving 19 bases between them. This chain's CDR3 is CASLSPPMWFF. CDR3 bases: TGTGCCAGTCTAAGCCCCCCGATGTGGTTCTTT.

This chain connects TRBV7-6 to TRBJ2-3, with 9 bases matching TRBD1. J gave up 4 bases and V 5 bases, and 10 bases lay outside the gene matches. The CDR3 is made up of 16 amino acids. Germline V lookup: CDR1 SGHVS, CDR2 FNYEAQ. The CDR3 loop is CASSRTGTGIPDTQYF. CDR3 in DNA: TGTGCCAGCAGCCGAACCGGGACAGGGATCCCAGATACGCAGTATTTT.

The J gene is TRBJ2-1, the V gene TRBV11-2, with TRBD1 matching over 8 bases. This CDR3 region has 15 residues. Germline CDR1 SGHAT, CDR2 FQNNGV. V was pared by 6 bases and J by 5 bases, with 9 bases of the junction left unmatched. Here the CDR3 DNA reads TGTGCCAGCAGTTCCGTGGACAGGGATAACAATGAGCAGTTCTTC. Amino acids: CASSSVDRDNNEQFF. The full variable domain, in which reference TRBV11-2 and TRBJ2-1 provide the parts outside the CDR3, is EAGVAQSPRYKIIEKRQSVAFWCNPISGHATLYWYQQILGQGPKLLIQFQNNGVVDDSQLPKDRFSAERLKGVDSTLKIQPAKLEDSAVYLCASSSVDRDNNEQFFGPGTRLTVL.

The genes are TRBV27 and TRBJ2-7, with 7 nucleotides matching TRBD1. From germline, CDR1 is MNHEY and CDR2 SMNVEV (reference sequence). This CDR3 has 13 amino acids. V lost 4 bases to trimming and J lost 8 bases; unmatched junction nucleotides: 8. CDR3 DNA: TGTGCCAGCAGTTGGGACAGTGCCACCAAGCAGTACTTC. Translated, it gives CASSWDSATKQYF.

The chain employs TRBV2 and TRBJ2-7, with D possibly matching TRBD2 (6 bases). The CDR3 has 13 amino acids. The germline V gene has CDR1 SNHLY and CDR2 FYNNEI. The V gene lost 7 bases and the J gene lost 3 bases, with 13 bases spanning the gap. Here the CDR3 DNA reads TGTGCCAGCAATGGGGGGAAACACTACGAGCAGTACTTC. Translation gives CASNGGKHYEQYF.

The V call is TRBV6-5, the J call TRBJ2-1; 10 bases fit TRBD1. Germline V gene sequence: CDR1 MNHEY, CDR2 SVGAGI. V shed 2 bases, J shed 7 bases, and the junction held 5 bases outside the gene matches. This CDR3 contains 15 residues. The CDR3 here is CASSYKDRGANEQFF. CDR3 bases: TGTGCCAGCAGTTACAAGGACAGGGGGGCGAATGAGCAGTTCTTC.

This clone has just a few counts. V usage is TRBV10-3 and J usage is TRBJ1-5; the D gene is possibly TRBD1 (6 bases). Germline assignment: CDR1 ENHRY and CDR2 SYGVKD. The length of the CDR3 is 14 residues. The V and J ends lost 6 bases and 6 bases respectively, with 15 bases between them. CDR3 protein: CAISNKEGGQPQHF. In DNA form, the CDR3 reads TGTGCCATCAGCAACAAGGAAGGGGGTCAGCCCCAGCATTTT.

This chain links TRBV7-2 with TRBJ1-6, with TRBD1 matching over 8 bases. The CDR3 sequence is 14 residues long. The V gene end was trimmed by 4 bases and the J gene end by 8 bases; junction bases not matched to a gene: 4. Germline V gene sequence: CDR1 SGHTA, CDR2 FQGNSA. In DNA, the CDR3 is TGTGCCAGCAGCTCCAGGGGGCTGGATTCACCCCTCCACTTT. Translating gives CASSSRGLDSPLHF.

The rearrangement joins TRBV19 to TRBJ1-2, with TRBD1 matching 7 bases. CDR3 length: 14 residues. Germline V gene lookup returns CDR1 LNHDA and CDR2 SQIVND (reference sequence). The V gene end was trimmed by 5 bases and the J gene end by 8 bases; junction bases not matched to a gene: 11. The CDR3 loop is CASSSLGRGEGYTF. As DNA, the CDR3 is TGTGCCAGTAGTTCCCTGGGCAGGGGGGAAGGCTACACCTTC.

The rearrangement links TRBV28 to TRBJ2-2; a possible D gene is TRBD2 (6 bases). In germline, CDR1 is MDHEN, CDR2 SYDVKM. The CDR3 runs 12 residues. Trimming shortened V by 10 bases and J by 3 bases, and 9 bases separated the two germline ends. The CDR3 DNA reads as TGTGCCACCGTAGCGGACACCGGGGAGCTGTTTTTT. Encoded protein: CATVADTGELFF.

A remark on this clone: Distinct nucleotide sequences in the sample also encode this CDR3. The chain recombines TRBV29-1 with TRBJ1-2; no firm D call. The CDR3 spans 11 residues. V was trimmed by 8 bases and J by 8 bases, leaving 15 bases between them. Per the germline V gene, CDR1 is SQVTM and CDR2 is ANQGSEA. Written as DNA, the CDR3 is TGCAGCTTGAACAGCCCGGGGGGCTACACCTTC. It yields the protein CSLNSPGGYTF.

The chain employs TRBV6-6 and TRBJ2-3; possible D gene TRBD2, 5 bases. Germline lookup yields CDR1 MNHNY and CDR2 SVGAGI (reference sequence). Trimming pared 4 bases from V and 1 base from J, leaving 12 bases between. This CDR3 is 15 amino acids long. The CDR3: CASSSRTGGTDTQYF. The CDR3 nucleotides read TGTGCCAGCAGTTCCCGGACCGGGGGCACAGATACGCAGTATTTT.

In this sample, this clone turned up a few times. This chain uses TRBV5-6 with TRBJ1-5; D is perhaps TRBD1 (5 bases). CDR1 and CDR2 (germline): SGHDT, YYEEEE. The V end lost 7 bases, the J end lost 0 bases, and 11 bases lay between the germline ends. This CDR3 region has 14 residues. The CDR3 here is CASAGRGSNQPQHF. In nucleotides, the CDR3 is TGTGCCAGCGCTGGAAGGGGTAGCAATCAGCCCCAGCATTTT.

The chain recombines TRBV29-1 with TRBJ2-3; D may be TRBD1 (6 bases). With 3 bases removed from V and 3 bases from J, the gap between germline ends came to 10 bases. The germline CDR1 and CDR2 sequences are SQVTM and ANQGSEA. This CDR3 comprises 13 residues. The DNA of the CDR3 is TGCAGCGTTGACCAGCAGGGGACAGATACGCAGTATTTT. It yields the protein CSVDQQGTDTQYF.

The J gene is TRBJ2-4, the V gene TRBV2; TRBD2 might be the D (5 bases). The V and J ends lost 10 bases and 6 bases respectively, with 19 bases between them. The CDR3 runs 14 residues. Germline assignment: CDR1 SNHLY and CDR2 FYNNEI. The CDR3: CANRPTTGRNIQYF. The CDR3 coding sequence is TGTGCCAACCGACCCACAACGGGGAGAAACATTCAGTACTTC.

The chain combines TRBV28 with TRBJ1-5; D is ambiguous. There are 12 residues in the CDR3. Trimming took off 5 bases at V and 6 bases at J, with 8 bases between the two ends. Germline V gives CDR1 MDHEN, CDR2 SYDVKM. CDR3 residues: CASSQPGQPQHF. The CDR3, as DNA: TGTGCCAGCAGTCAACCGGGTCAGCCCCAGCATTTT.

V is TRBV5-4 and J is TRBJ2-6; 7 bases agree with TRBD1. Germline assignment: CDR1 SGHNT and CDR2 YYREEE (reference sequence). After removal of 4 bases from V and 10 bases from J, the junction contained 5 bases not matched to a gene. This CDR3 is 13 amino acids long. CDR3 in DNA: TGTGCCAGCAGCCTCGGGACAGAAAACGTCCTGACTTTC. Its protein is CASSLGTENVLTF.

The V call is TRBV29-1, the J call TRBJ1-1; D is perhaps TRBD1 (6 bases). The V and J ends lost 5 bases and 4 bases respectively, with 20 bases between them. Germline V gene data show CDR1 as SQVTM and CDR2 as ANQGSEA. This CDR3 is 15 amino acids long. In DNA form, the CDR3 reads TGCAGCGTTCTCGGGGACCCTAAAGGGGGCACTGAAGCTTTCTTT. Amino acids: CSVLGDPKGGTEAFF.

This clone has a handful of counts. The rearrangement links TRBV30 to TRBJ1-1; no reliable D call. This CDR3 spans 13 amino acids. The germline gives CDR1 GTSNPN, CDR2 SVGIG (reference sequence). Deletions cut 0 bases from V and 2 bases from J, with 7 bases between. The CDR3 DNA sequence: TGTGCCTGGAGTGTACTAACCAACACTGAAGCTTTCTTT. Its protein product is CAWSVLTNTEAFF.

This clone was detected only once. This sequence joins TRBV6-1 and TRBJ2-5; 7 bases agree with TRBD2. V gave up 8 bases and J gave up 5 bases; unmatched junction bases: 11. The length of the CDR3 is 14 residues. The germline gives CDR1 MNHNS, CDR2 SASEGT. CDR3 in amino acids: CASGGREGRETQYF. The CDR3 nucleotides read TGTGCCAGCGGAGGAAGGGAGGGCCGGGAGACCCAGTACTTC.

The chain uses TRBV15 and TRBJ2-1; 10 bases line up with TRBD2. V lost 5 bases and J lost 4; bases outside the gene matches: 2. From germline, CDR1 is LNHNV and CDR2 YYDKDF (reference sequence). The CDR3 consists of 14 residues. CDR3 DNA: TGTGCCACCAGCGGGGGACTAGCGTACAATGAGCAGTTCTTC. As protein: CATSGGLAYNEQFF.

A single count supports this clone. The chain joins TRBV18 to TRBJ2-3; TRBD1 matches 10 bases. The germline V gene encodes CDR1 KGHSH and CDR2 LQKENI. The CDR3 length is 16 residues. V lost 3 bases to trimming and J lost 6 bases; unmatched junction nucleotides: 9. In DNA, the CDR3 is TGTGCCAGCTCACCGCCCGGGACAGGGGTAGGGGATACGCAGTATTTT. It specifies CASSPPGTGVGDTQYF.